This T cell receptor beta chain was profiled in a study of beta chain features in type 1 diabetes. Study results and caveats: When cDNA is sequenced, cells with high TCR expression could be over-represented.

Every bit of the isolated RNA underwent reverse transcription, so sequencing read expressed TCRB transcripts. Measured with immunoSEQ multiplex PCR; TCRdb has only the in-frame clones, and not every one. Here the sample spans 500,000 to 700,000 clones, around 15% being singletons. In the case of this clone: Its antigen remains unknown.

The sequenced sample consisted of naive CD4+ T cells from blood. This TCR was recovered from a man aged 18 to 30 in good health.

This CDR3 reads CSVEEGNEQYF. The DNA for the CDR3 is TGCAGCGTTGAAGAAGGAAACGAGCAGTACTTC. The gene calls are TRBV29-1 and TRBJ2-7, with D unclear. The length of the CDR3 is 11 residues. From germline, CDR1 is SQVTM and CDR2 ANQGSEA. V lost 0 bases and J lost 5, with 5 bases in between.